These 25 T cell receptor beta chains originate from one sample sequenced in a study of T-cell reconstitution after alpha-beta-depleted transplantation in children. Preparation of the TCRbeta library used unique molecular identifiers. TCRdb processed the PCR reads anew with MiXCR; each CDR3 protein has one entry. The profile shows about 540,000 distinct CDR3 sequences, around 18% of them singletons. Sample: PBMCs from the stem cell graft donor, taken from the stem cell graft. These receptors originate from a human donor who donated a stem cell graft to a child with acute lymphoblastic leukemia.

This clonotype was counted a few times. V usage is TRBV27 and J usage is TRBJ2-7; 8 nucleotides match TRBD2. The CDR3 consists of 14 residues. V lost 5 bases to trimming and J lost 7 bases; unmatched junction nucleotides: 10. CDR1 is MNHEY, CDR2 SMNVEV, per germline (reference sequence). The CDR3 here is CASSPPYTSGEQYF. CDR3 coding DNA: TGTGCCAGCAGTCCTCCTTATACTAGCGGTGAGCAGTACTTC.

This clonotype was observed a few times. This sequence joins TRBV7-8 and TRBJ2-3, with a possible D match to TRBD2 (5 bases). Trimming removed 3 bases at V and 6 bases at J, with 13 bases between. The CDR3 covers 14 residues. From germline, CDR1 is SGHVS and CDR2 FQNEAQ. The CDR3 is CASSFQRVEDTQYF. CDR3 nucleotides: TGTGCCAGCAGCTTCCAGAGGGTGGAGGATACGCAGTATTTT.

The chain has TRBV5-5 and TRBJ1-2; D unclear. The V gene's germline CDR1 is SGHKS and CDR2 YYEKEE (reference sequence). Trimming removed 0 bases at V and 3 bases at J, with 15 bases between. This CDR3 comprises 16 residues. The CDR3 region has the DNA TGTGCCAGCAGCTTGGGTGACGACACTGTACACTATGGCTACACCTTC. Its translation: CASSLGDDTVHYGYTF.

The chain carries TRBV20-1 and TRBJ1-1, with D unresolved. CDR1 and CDR2 from the germline V gene are DFQATT and SNEGSKA (reference sequence). The CDR3 length is 11 residues. Trimming removed 3 bases at V and 4 bases at J, with 6 bases between. The CDR3: CSASFGTEAFF. The CDR3 DNA follows: TGCAGTGCTAGCTTCGGCACTGAAGCTTTCTTT.

This clonotype was counted a few times. The chain couples TRBV29-1 to TRBJ1-5; D remains ambiguous. The CDR3 is made up of 12 amino acids. The V and J ends lost 8 bases and 4 bases respectively, with 12 bases between them. Germline CDR1 is SQVTM and CDR2 is ANQGSEA. The CDR3, as DNA: TGCAGCTTCCAGGACGGTAATCAGCCCCAGCATTTT. Amino acids: CSFQDGNQPQHF.

The chain recombines TRBV20-1 with TRBJ2-1, with 8 bases fitting TRBD2. The CDR3 loop spans 14 amino acids. From germline, CDR1 is DFQATT and CDR2 SNEGSKA (reference sequence). V lost 6 bases, J lost 0 bases, and 4 bases stayed unmatched. The CDR3 spells CSAELAVSYNEQFF. CDR3 DNA: TGCAGTGCGGAACTAGCGGTCTCCTACAATGAGCAGTTCTTC.

The rearrangement joins TRBV20-1 to TRBJ2-3; 9 positions agree with TRBD2. The CDR3 is made up of 17 amino acids. Germline V gene sequence: CDR1 DFQATT, CDR2 SNEGSKA (reference sequence). Trimming took 0 bases from V and 5 from J; bases not matched to a gene: 12. For the CDR3, the DNA is TGCAGTGCTAGAGACCTTCTCGGACTAGCGCAAGAAGATACGCAGTATTTT. Translating it yields CSARDLLGLAQEDTQYF.

The V gene is TRBV12-3 or TRBV12-4, the J gene TRBJ2-7; D unresolved. The CDR3 contains 12 residues. Trimming pared 5 bases from V and 2 bases from J, leaving 7 bases between. CDR3 DNA sequence: TGTGCCAGCAGTATCCTTCCCTACGAGCAGTACTTC. Its protein product is CASSILPYEQYF.

This clonotype was seen more than once but under ten times. The chain has TRBV18 and TRBJ1-2; 7 nucleotides align to TRBD1. CDR3 length: 15 residues. The germline V gene encodes CDR1 KGHSH and CDR2 LQKENI. V lost 3 bases, J lost 7 bases, and 11 bases stayed unmatched. CDR3: CASSPGQLIGSGYTF. CDR3 DNA sequence: TGTGCCAGCTCACCGGGACAGTTGATCGGGAGTGGCTACACCTTC.

This rearrangement joins TRBV29-1 to TRBJ1-1; D is uncertain. The CDR3 is made up of 10 amino acids. In germline, CDR1 is SQVTM, CDR2 ANQGSEA. Trimming removed 7 bases at V and 2 bases at J, with 5 bases between. CDR3 nucleotides: TGCAGCGCACAAAACACTGAAGCTTTCTTT. The encoded protein is CSAQNTEAFF.

The chain is built from TRBV27 and TRBJ2-7, with 7 bases lining up with TRBD1. This CDR3 comprises 14 residues. Germline lookup yields CDR1 MNHEY and CDR2 SMNVEV (reference sequence). V dropped 4 bases and J dropped 2; count of bases not matched to a gene: 5. The CDR3 sequence is CASSSGTVPYEQYF. DNA for the CDR3: TGTGCCAGCAGTTCCGGGACAGTTCCCTACGAGCAGTACTTC.

In this sample, this clonotype turned up a few times. This sequence joins TRBV24-1 and TRBJ1-1, with unresolved D. The germline CDR1 and CDR2 sequences are KGHDR and SFDVKD. V lost 2 bases and J lost 2, with 11 bases in between. The CDR3 has 15 residues. The CDR3 DNA follows: TGTGCCACCAGTGATTATGGCCGAAAAAACACTGAAGCTTTCTTT. Its protein product is CATSDYGRKNTEAFF.

The chain recombines TRBV11-1 with TRBJ2-3; unclear D gene. V lost 10 bases to trimming and J lost 4 bases, with 9 bases between them. This CDR3 spans 11 amino acids. Germline CDR1 is SGHAT and CDR2 is FQDESV (reference sequence). CDR3 sequence: CATQSPDTQYF. The DNA of the CDR3 is TGTGCCACCCAGAGTCCAGATACGCAGTATTTT. The full variable domain, completed using reference TRBV11-1 and TRBJ2-3, is EAEVAQSPRYKITEKSQAVAFWCDPISGHATLYWYRQILGQGPELLVQFQDESVVDDSQLPKDRFSAERLKGVDSTLKIQPAELGDSAMYLCATQSPDTQYFGPGTRLTVL.

This chain uses TRBV6-4 with TRBJ1-5; 7 nucleotides align to TRBD1. The J segment lost 3 bases and the V segment lost 7 bases, leaving 18 bases of the junction unmatched. CDR1 MRHNA and CDR2 SNTAGT come from the germline V gene. The CDR3 covers 18 residues. The CDR3 here is CASIKNPLPTGFNQPQHF. The CDR3 DNA reads as TGTGCCAGCATTAAAAATCCCCTCCCGACAGGGTTCAATCAGCCCCAGCATTTT.

V and J are TRBV5-5 and TRBJ2-7; D is unclear. Germline CDR1 is SGHKS and CDR2 is YYEKEE (reference sequence). This CDR3 is built from 13 residues. Trimming cost V 2 bases and J 5 bases, with 11 bases left between them. The CDR3 DNA sequence: TGTGCCAGCAGCTTCGGACCCCCCCACGAGCAGTACTTC. It codes for CASSFGPPHEQYF.

A remark on this clonotype: Relative to the germline gene, one junction end is altered; a read error may explain this. V gene TRBV7-8 combines with J gene TRBJ2-7; 10 nucleotides agree with TRBD2. The CDR3 contains 15 residues. CDR1 and CDR2 from the germline V gene are SGHVS and FQNEAQ. This chain's CDR3 is CASSVTAGGFYDQYF. In DNA, the CDR3 is TGTGCCAGCAGCGTAACAGCGGGAGGGTTCTACGACCAGTACTTC.

The J gene is TRBJ2-7, the V gene TRBV20-1; D is perhaps TRBD2 (6 bases). From germline, CDR1 is DFQATT and CDR2 SNEGSKA (reference sequence). The CDR3 contains 12 residues. Trimming took off 4 bases at V and 4 bases at J, with 11 bases between the two ends. In nucleotides, the CDR3 is TGCAGTGCTACCCGACTAGTATACGAGCAGTACTTC. Its protein is CSATRLVYEQYF.

The chain recombines TRBV11-1 with TRBJ2-3; 12 nucleotides align to TRBD1. Germline assignment: CDR1 SGHAT and CDR2 FQDESV (reference sequence). This CDR3 is built from 21 residues. With 5 bases clipped from V and 5 bases from J, the junction kept 23 bases outside the gene matches. The CDR3 loop is CASSMGTPGQGAPETRDTQYF. The CDR3 nucleotides read TGTGCCAGCAGCATGGGTACTCCGGGACAGGGGGCACCAGAAACCAGAGATACGCAGTATTTT. Supplemented by reference TRBV11-1 and TRBJ2-3, the full variable domain reads EAEVAQSPRYKITEKSQAVAFWCDPISGHATLYWYRQILGQGPELLVQFQDESVVDDSQLPKDRFSAERLKGVDSTLKIQPAELGDSAMYLCASSMGTPGQGAPETRDTQYFGPGTRLTVL.

V is TRBV12-3 or TRBV12-4 and J is TRBJ1-2; D perhaps matches TRBD1 (5 bases). With 5 bases removed from V and 0 bases from J, the gap between germline ends came to 13 bases. CDR3 length: 15 residues. Written as DNA, the CDR3 is TGTGCCAGCAGTCTCCGACAGATTCCTAACTATGGCTACACCTTC. Residues: CASSLRQIPNYGYTF.

This clonotype occurred a few times. J is TRBJ2-1 and V is TRBV6-4; TRBD2 agrees at 9 bases. Trimming removed 4 bases from V and 5 bases from J; junction bases left unmatched: 9. The CDR3 is 16 amino acids. Germline assignment: CDR1 MRHNA and CDR2 SNTAGT. CDR3 DNA: TGTGCCAGCAGTGTACTAGCGGGCGCCGGTAACAATGAGCAGTTCTTC. Protein product: CASSVLAGAGNNEQFF.

The chain carries TRBV9 and TRBJ2-1, with 16 bases lining up with TRBD2. The J segment lost 8 bases and the V segment lost 2 bases, leaving 7 bases of the junction unmatched. Germline V lookup: CDR1 SGDLS, CDR2 YYNGEE. The CDR3 is made up of 17 amino acids. The CDR3 DNA sequence: TGTGCCAGCAGCGTTGGGACTAGCGGGAGGGCCTATTATGAGCAGTTCTTC. Protein sequence: CASSVGTSGRAYYEQFF.

In DNA form, the CDR3 reads TGTGCCAGCATCCCCCGAGCGGGAGGGCTCCTCTATAACTCCTACAATGAGCAGTTCTTC. Its protein is CASIPRAGGLLYNSYNEQFF. V is TRBV12-3 or TRBV12-4 and J is TRBJ2-1, with 10 nucleotides matching TRBD2. Losses at the gene ends were 7 bases for V and 0 bases for J; bases not matched to a gene: 18. The CDR3 sequence is 20 residues long.

This clonotype appeared a few times. This chain links TRBV20-1 with TRBJ2-5; possibly TRBD2 for D (6 bases). CDR1 and CDR2 (germline): DFQATT, SNEGSKA (reference sequence). Between the trimmed V and J ends, which lost 0 bases and 1 base, there was a span of 12 bases. This CDR3 has 15 amino acids. The DNA for the CDR3 is TGCAGTGCTAGAGATATTAGCGGAGTCCAAGAGACCCAGTACTTC. Translated: CSARDISGVQETQYF.

The V call is TRBV6-1, the J call TRBJ1-2, with TRBD1 as a possible D gene (5 bases). Germline CDR1 and CDR2: MNHNS and SASEGT. V was clipped by 6 bases and J by 4 bases, with 12 bases between them. This CDR3 is built from 13 residues. CDR3 sequence: CASRLAGTYGYTF. CDR3 sequence (DNA): TGTGCCAGCAGGCTGGCCGGGACCTATGGCTACACCTTC.

This clonotype was seen more than once but under ten times. This chain links TRBV7-9 with TRBJ2-3, with D unclear. The CDR3 is 17 residues long. V was shortened by 5 bases and J by 2 bases, with 20 bases between the two germline ends. Germline values: CDR1 SEHNR, CDR2 FQNEAQ (reference sequence). The CDR3 sequence is CASSPPEELRFTDTQYF. The CDR3 nucleotides are TGTGCCAGCAGCCCCCCCGAGGAGTTGCGGTTCACAGATACGCAGTATTTT.